This entry lists 7 T cell receptor beta chains sequenced from one sample in a study of beta chain features in type 1 diabetes. TCRB transcripts that were expressed got sequenced, as all of the isolated RNA had been reverse transcribed. Only in-frame clones appear in the TCRdb table, and some are missing; sequencing was by immunoSEQ multiplex PCR. The sample lists about 290,000 clones; 8% were seen once. The sample was central memory CD4+ T cells from blood. The receptors shown here come from a woman aged 18 to 35 in good health.

This clone was seen only a few times. This rearrangement joins TRBV7-9 to TRBJ2-1; 13 bases line up with TRBD2. CDR3 length: 17 residues. Trimming cost V 1 base and J 0 bases; bases outside gene matches: 0. Germline V gene data show CDR1 as SEHNR and CDR2 as FQNEAQ (reference sequence). The CDR3: CASSLGLAGGSYNEQFF. CDR3 sequence (DNA): TGTGCCAGCAGCTTAGGACTAGCGGGAGGCTCCTACAATGAGCAGTTCTTC.

This clone has a count of ten or more. The chain recombines TRBV28 with TRBJ2-3; 7 bases line up with TRBD2. The CDR3 sequence is 15 residues long. Germline assignment: CDR1 MDHEN and CDR2 SYDVKM. V shed 3 bases, J shed 4 bases, and the junction held 7 bases outside the gene matches. The CDR3 sequence is CASSFQGLISDTQYF. DNA of the CDR3: TGTGCCAGCAGTTTCCAGGGACTAATATCAGATACGCAGTATTTT.

This clone was picked up a small number of times. The chain has TRBV29-1 and TRBJ1-1, with D unresolved. Trimming removed 7 bases from V and 1 base from J, with 4 bases in between. Per the germline V gene, CDR1 is SQVTM and CDR2 is ANQGSEA. The CDR3 loop spans 10 amino acids. The CDR3 loop reads CSAGNTEAFF. DNA of the CDR3: TGCAGCGCCGGGAACACTGAAGCTTTCTTT.

The rearrangement links TRBV9 to TRBJ2-7, with D unresolved. CDR3 size: 13 residues. CDR1 and CDR2 from the germline V gene are SGDLS and YYNGEE. Deletions cut 5 bases from V and 1 base from J, with 10 bases between. The CDR3 protein is CASSLSLSYEQYF. In nucleotides, the CDR3 is TGTGCCAGCAGTCTGAGCCTATCCTACGAGCAGTACTTC.

The table lists this clone with a few counts. This rearrangement joins TRBV7-2 to TRBJ2-2; D is ambiguous. This CDR3 comprises 13 residues. CDR1 is SGHTA and CDR2 is FQGNSA in the germline V gene. Trimming left V 1 base short and J 4 bases short, with 4 bases between. CDR3 loop: CASSLVLTGELFF. The CDR3 nucleotides are TGTGCCAGCAGCTTAGTACTCACCGGGGAGCTGTTTTTT. The full variable domain, rest sourced from reference TRBV7-2 and TRBJ2-2, is GAGVSQSPSNKVTEKGKDVELRCDPISGHTALYWYRQSLGQGLEFLIYFQGNSAPDKSGLPSDRFSAERTGGSVSTLTIQRTQQEDSAVYLCASSLVLTGELFFGEGSRLTVL.

There are many counts of this clone. The genes are TRBV5-5 and TRBJ2-1; D call uncertain. Germline lookup yields CDR1 SGHKS and CDR2 YYEKEE (reference sequence). This CDR3 is built from 16 residues. Between the trimmed V and J ends, which lost 4 bases and 10 bases, there was a span of 24 bases. CDR3 sequence (DNA): TGTGCCAGCAGCAGGGCATCCGACGTCATTCCTCGGGAGCAGTTCTTC. This encodes CASSRASDVIPREQFF.

This clone turned up a few times. The chain recombines TRBV19 with TRBJ1-1; TRBD1 is a possible D gene (5 bases). This CDR3 spans 15 amino acids. The germline V gene has CDR1 LNHDA and CDR2 SQIVND (reference sequence). V gave up 7 bases and J gave up 0 bases, with 15 bases separating them. CDR3 protein: CASTRDGTMNTEAFF. The CDR3, as DNA: TGTGCCAGTACCCGGGACGGTACCATGAACACTGAAGCTTTCTTT.